This T cell receptor (beta chain) was retrieved from a study of cytomegalovirus exposure and HLA in healthy donors. Primers included in the PCR were 60 Vbeta and 13 Jbeta primers. TCRdb's copy holds only in-frame clones and misses some; the assay was immunoSEQ multiplex PCR. The sample lists some 140,000 clones, roughly 79% seen once, with approximately 1% in the top ten. As for this clone: Its antigen remains unknown.

The CDR3 loop spans 16 amino acids. Trimming cost V 2 bases and J 5 bases, with 16 bases left between them. Looked up from germline, CDR1 is SGHKS and CDR2 is YYEKEE (reference sequence). Whole-study results and caveats: The study carried out a later analysis of TCR beta sequences. It associated some 15,000 of them with specific HLA alleles at a false discovery rate of 0.05. A later analysis by the authors found several of the most significant clusters apparently linked to common viral pathogens. TCR beta chain V- and J-gene trimming was linked, in a later analysis, to a missense variant in DCLRE1C.

This clonotype was sampled from a man between 18 and 29 years old in good health and CMV-seronegative. Sequenced: PBMCs. The gene calls are TRBV5-5 and TRBJ2-2; D might be TRBD1 (6 bases). The CDR3: CASSFIRNRETGELFF. DNA for the CDR3: TGTGCCAGCAGCTTCATTAGAAACAGGGAGACCGGGGAGCTGTTTTTT.